What follows describes a single TCR beta chain. This entry is derived from a study of blood T cell repertoires in COVID-19. Study-level information: Samples taken during acute and convalescent COVID-19 were collected in the United States, Italy and Spain.

Seattle patient enrollment occurred during active infection, with longitudinal follow-up thereafter. Only in-frame clones appear in the TCRdb table, and some are missing; sequencing was by immunoSEQ multiplex PCR. The sample contains just over 150,000 clones, roughly 90% of which appear only once. The ends lost 3 bases at V and 7 bases at J; junction bases unmatched: 9. The CDR3 loop spans 16 amino acids. CDR1 is MNHEY, CDR2 SMNVEV, per germline (reference sequence). This chain uses TRBV27 with TRBJ2-2; 9 nucleotides line up with TRBD2. The clonotype was recovered from a man in his thirties or forties with COVID-19, enrolled during active disease. The sample comprised peripheral blood. The CDR3 protein is CASSFVAGGPYGELFF. Written as DNA, the CDR3 is TGTGCCAGCAGTTTTGTCGCGGGAGGGCCGTACGGGGAGCTGTTTTTT.